The 14 T cell receptor beta chains presented below share a single source sample, sequenced in a study of blood T cell repertoires in COVID-19. Sequencing used immunoSEQ multiplex PCR; TCRdb keeps in-frame clones, though not all of them. The sample consists of about 400,000 clones, around 89% of them appearing once. The sequencing sample was made of PBMCs or T cells enriched from blood (not recorded which). These receptors were collected from a woman under 40 with acute COVID-19.

As DNA, the CDR3 is TGTGCCAGCAGCCATTCACCTGGAGGGAGCAATCAGCCCCAGCATTTT. This codes for CASSHSPGGSNQPQHF. The chain is built from TRBV3-1 (or the pseudogene TRBV3-2) and TRBJ1-5; D call uncertain. CDR3 size: 16 residues. Germline V lookup: CDR1 LGHDT, CDR2 YNNKEL (reference sequence). The V gene lost 3 bases and the J gene lost 1 base, with 13 bases spanning the gap.

The gene calls are TRBV5-6 and TRBJ1-2, with TRBD1 matching 7 bases. The ends lost 2 bases at V and 6 bases at J; junction bases unmatched: 4. Germline-derived CDR1 and CDR2 are SGHDT and YYEEEE. The CDR3 has 13 residues. The CDR3 DNA reads as TGTGCCAGCAGCTTAGACAGGGCCAATGGCTACACCTTC. Translated: CASSLDRANGYTF. Filled out from reference TRBV5-6 and TRBJ1-2, the complete variable domain reads DAGVTQSPTHLIKTRGQQVTLRCSPKSGHDTVSWYQQALGQGPQFIFQYYEEEERQRGNFPDRFSGHQFPNYSSELNVNALLLGDSALYLCASSLDRANGYTFGSGTRLTVV.

The genes are TRBV29-1 and TRBJ2-2, with a possible D match to TRBD1 (5 bases). The length of the CDR3 is 14 residues. Germline loops: CDR1 SQVTM, CDR2 ANQGSEA. Trimming took 5 bases from V and 5 from J, leaving 15 bases between them. The CDR3 here is CSVSPGRATGELFF. The DNA of the CDR3 is TGCAGCGTTTCCCCGGGCAGGGCTACCGGGGAGCTGTTTTTT.

The V call is TRBV15, the J call TRBJ1-1; D remains unclear. The CDR3 length is 13 residues. Germline CDR1 is LNHNV and CDR2 is YYDKDF (reference sequence). Trimming took off 1 base at V and 9 bases at J, with 12 bases between the two ends. CDR3 sequence reads: CATSRVTPGKAFF. The CDR3 region has the DNA TGTGCCACCAGCAGAGTTACTCCGGGAAAAGCTTTCTTT.

V and J are TRBV6-4 and TRBJ1-1; the D gene is possibly TRBD1 (5 bases). V was trimmed by 5 bases and J by 1 base, leaving 8 bases between them. The CDR3 loop spans 13 amino acids. The germline gives CDR1 MRHNA, CDR2 SNTAGT. In DNA, the CDR3 is TGTGCCAGCAGTAGACAGCGGAACACTGAAGCTTTCTTT. Translation gives CASSRQRNTEAFF.

V usage is TRBV19 and J usage is TRBJ1-2, with TRBD1 matching over 8 bases. This CDR3 spans 12 amino acids. The germline gives CDR1 LNHDA, CDR2 SQIVND (reference sequence). V dropped 5 bases and J dropped 9; count of bases not matched to a gene: 5. The CDR3: CASSEDRGRYTF. CDR3 nucleotides: TGTGCCAGTAGTGAAGACAGGGGTCGCTACACCTTC.

This chain links TRBV2 with TRBJ1-1; 7 bases fit TRBD1. J gave up 4 bases and V 6 bases, and 8 bases lay outside the gene matches. Germline V CDR1 and CDR2: SNHLY, FYNNEI. This CDR3 has 14 residues. The CDR3 DNA reads as TGTGCCAGCAGGTACACAGGGGTTGGCACTGAAGCTTTCTTT. Translation gives CASRYTGVGTEAFF.

The chain joins TRBV28 to TRBJ1-6, with 7 bases matching TRBD1. This CDR3 has 13 amino acids. The V gene end was trimmed by 8 bases and the J gene end by 10 bases; junction bases not matched to a gene: 8. The germline V gene has CDR1 MDHEN and CDR2 SYDVKM. For the CDR3, the DNA is TGTGCCAGCTTAGGGGGCGCGGGGTCACCCCTCCACTTT. Translation: CASLGGAGSPLHF.

The V and J genes are TRBV7-2 and TRBJ2-7; 10 bases are shared with TRBD2. CDR3 length: 16 amino acids. Germline CDR1 reads SGHTA; CDR2 reads FQGNSA. The junction had 8 bases not matched to a gene; V was cut back by 2 bases and J by 4 bases. DNA for the CDR3: TGTGCCAGCAGCTTAACTCCCCTAGCGGGGGAGTACGAGCAGTACTTC. Its translation is CASSLTPLAGEYEQYF.

This clone was counted once. CDR3 sequence (DNA): TGCGCCAGCAGCAAGGACGGGACAGGGGCTGGAAACACCATATATTTT. Protein: CASSKDGTGAGNTIYF. The rearrangement uses TRBV5-1 and TRBJ1-3; 10 positions match TRBD1. With 4 bases clipped from V and 2 bases from J, the junction kept 6 bases outside the gene matches. CDR3 length equals 16 residues. CDR1 is SGHRS and CDR2 is YFSETQ in the germline V gene.

J is TRBJ2-3 and V is TRBV5-4; 9 bases line up with TRBD2. Unmatched junction bases numbered 7, after V lost 2 bases and J lost 3 bases. The CDR3 spans 16 residues. Germline values: CDR1 SGHNT, CDR2 YYREEE (reference sequence). The CDR3 DNA follows: TGTGCCAGCAGCTTCGCGGGGGGGCTGAAGACAGATACGCAGTATTTT. Amino acids: CASSFAGGLKTDTQYF. The full variable domain, in which reference TRBV5-4 and TRBJ2-3 provide the parts outside the CDR3, is ETGVTQSPTHLIKTRGQQVTLRCSSQSGHNTVSWYQQALGQGPQFIFQYYREEENGRGNFPPRFSGLQFPNYSSELNVNALELDDSALYLCASSFAGGLKTDTQYFGPGTRLTVL.

This sequence joins TRBV20-1 and TRBJ2-7, with 7 bases lining up with TRBD1. The junction had 9 bases not matched to a gene; V was cut back by 3 bases and J by 4 bases. The germline gives CDR1 DFQATT, CDR2 SNEGSKA (reference sequence). The CDR3 loop spans 14 amino acids. The DNA for the CDR3 is TGCAGTGCTAGTCTAGGGGGCCCTTTTTACGAGCAGTACTTC. As protein: CSASLGGPFYEQYF.

This rearrangement joins TRBV7-9 to TRBJ2-2, with TRBD2 matching 7 bases. The CDR3 spans 16 residues. Germline values: CDR1 SEHNR, CDR2 FQNEAQ (reference sequence). V trimming: 5 bases; J trimming: 1 base; junction bases outside the gene matches: 7. CDR3 residues: CASSPGGGENTGELFF. DNA for the CDR3: TGTGCCAGCAGCCCCGGGGGAGGGGAGAACACCGGGGAGCTGTTTTTT. The variable domain in full, completed from reference TRBV7-9 and TRBJ2-2, reads DTGVSQNPRHKITKRGQNVTFRCDPISEHNRLYWYRQTLGQGPEFLTYFQNEAQLEKSRLLSDRFSAERPKGSFSTLEIQRTEQGDSAMYLCASSPGGGENTGELFFGEGSRLTVL.

The CDR3 sequence is CASSIGVSSYEQYF. The CDR3 coding sequence is TGTGCCAGTAGTATAGGAGTAAGCTCCTACGAGCAGTACTTC. The rearrangement links TRBV19 to TRBJ2-7; D gene unclear. Germline assignment: CDR1 LNHDA and CDR2 SQIVND (reference sequence). CDR3 length equals 14 residues. V was shortened by 1 base and J by 0 bases, with 7 bases between the two germline ends.